Listed below are T cell receptor beta chains from one sample, sequenced in a study of cytomegalovirus exposure and HLA in healthy donors. Produced via immunoSEQ multiplex PCR; TCRdb's table is partial and in-frame only. The repertoire holds some 150,000 clones, with more than 70% as singletons. The sequencing input was PBMCs. The receptors come from a man aged 35 to 55 in good health and CMV-seronegative. Each CDR3 is given with its conserved first and last residue. D genes are given only for firm matches. Clone size is stated in some rows and not others, as once, few, many or a class when expanded.

TRBV15	.	TRBJ1-4	.	CATSRVGQPSTNEKLFF	TGTGCCACCAGCAGAGTAGGACAGCCATCAACTAATGAAAAACTGTTTTTT
TRBV5-1	.	TRBJ1-4	.	CASSLGSATNEKLFF	TGCGCCAGCAGCTTGGGGTCGGCAACTAATGAAAAACTGTTTTTT
TRBV2	.	TRBJ2-5	TRBD1	CASSAGQGRETQYF	TGTGCCAGCAGCGCGGGACAGGGGCGGGAGACCCAGTACTTC
TRBV18	.	TRBJ1-1	.	CASSPPGHPNTEAFF	TGTGCCAGCTCACCACCCGGACACCCGAACACTGAAGCTTTCTTT
TRBV7-8	once	TRBJ1-3	.	CASSPWTASGNTIYF	TGTGCCAGCAGCCCATGGACAGCCTCTGGAAACACCATATATTTT
TRBV7-3	.	TRBJ1-6	.	CASSEPRTAYNSPLHF	TGTGCCAGCAGCGAGCCTCGGACTGCCTATAATTCACCCCTCCACTTT
TRBV7-3	.	TRBJ2-6	.	CASSAPQGSAGANVLTF	TGTGCCAGCAGTGCACCCCAGGGGTCGGCTGGGGCCAACGTCCTGACTTTC
TRBV7-9	.	TRBJ1-5	TRBD1	CASTMGQDSNQPQHF	TGTGCCAGCACCATGGGACAGGATAGCAATCAGCCCCAGCATTTT
TRBV5-1	.	TRBJ1-2	TRBD1	CASSLATGEGYTF	TGCGCCAGCAGCTTGGCCACAGGGGAGGGCTACACCTTC
TRBV7-2	.	TRBJ1-5	.	CASSRQLTANQPQHF	TGTGCCAGCAGCAGACAATTGACAGCTAATCAGCCCCAGCATTTT
TRBV7-8	.	TRBJ2-2	.	CASSSNTGTGELFF	TGTGCCAGCAGCTCAAATACAGGGACCGGGGAGCTGTTTTTT
TRBV5-1	.	TRBJ2-7	TRBD1	CASSFGGRGNNEQYF	TGCGCCAGCAGCTTCGGTGGCAGGGGGAACAACGAGCAGTACTTC